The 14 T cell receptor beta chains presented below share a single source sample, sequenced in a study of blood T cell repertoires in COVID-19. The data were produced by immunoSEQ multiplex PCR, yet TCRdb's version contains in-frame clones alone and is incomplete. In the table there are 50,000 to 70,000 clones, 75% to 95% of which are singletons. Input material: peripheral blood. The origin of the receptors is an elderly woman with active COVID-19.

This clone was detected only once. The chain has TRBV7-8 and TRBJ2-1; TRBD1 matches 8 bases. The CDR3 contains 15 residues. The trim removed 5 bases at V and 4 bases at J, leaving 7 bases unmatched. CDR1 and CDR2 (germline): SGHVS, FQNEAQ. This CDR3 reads CASSRDRGSYNEQFF. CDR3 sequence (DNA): TGTGCCAGCAGCCGAGACAGGGGTTCATACAATGAGCAGTTCTTC.

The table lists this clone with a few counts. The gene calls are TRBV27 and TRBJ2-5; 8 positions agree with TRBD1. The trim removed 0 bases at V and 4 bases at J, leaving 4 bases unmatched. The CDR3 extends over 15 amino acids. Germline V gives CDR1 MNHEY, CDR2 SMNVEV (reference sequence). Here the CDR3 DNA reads TGTGCCAGCAGTTTATCAGGACAGGGCCGAGAGACCCAGTACTTC. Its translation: CASSLSGQGRETQYF.

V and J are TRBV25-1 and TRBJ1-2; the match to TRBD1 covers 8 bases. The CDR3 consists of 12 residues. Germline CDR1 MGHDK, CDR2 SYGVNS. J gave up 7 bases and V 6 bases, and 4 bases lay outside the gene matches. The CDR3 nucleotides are TGTGCCAGCAGCCCGGGACAGGCTGGCTACACCTTC. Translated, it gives CASSPGQAGYTF.

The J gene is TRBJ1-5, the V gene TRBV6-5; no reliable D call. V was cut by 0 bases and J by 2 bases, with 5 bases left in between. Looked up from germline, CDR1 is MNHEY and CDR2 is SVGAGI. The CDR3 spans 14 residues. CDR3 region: CASSYSAGNQPQHF. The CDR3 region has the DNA TGTGCCAGCAGTTACTCAGCGGGCAATCAGCCCCAGCATTTT.

The CDR3 protein is CASSSAGNTGELFF. DNA of the CDR3: TGTGCCAGCAGCTCGGCGGGGAACACCGGGGAGCTGTTTTTT. The chain couples TRBV5-4 to TRBJ2-2; maybe TRBD2 (5 bases). CDR3 size: 14 residues. CDR1 and CDR2 from the germline V gene are SGHNT and YYREEE (reference sequence). Trimming left V 3 bases short and J 1 base short, with 7 bases between.

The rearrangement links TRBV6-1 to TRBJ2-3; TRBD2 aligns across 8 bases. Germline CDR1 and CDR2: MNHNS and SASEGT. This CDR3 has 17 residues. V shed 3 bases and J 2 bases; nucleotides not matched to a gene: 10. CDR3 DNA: TGTGCCAGCAGTGACGCTCGGGCTAGCGGGTTCACAGATACGCAGTATTTT. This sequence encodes CASSDARASGFTDTQYF.

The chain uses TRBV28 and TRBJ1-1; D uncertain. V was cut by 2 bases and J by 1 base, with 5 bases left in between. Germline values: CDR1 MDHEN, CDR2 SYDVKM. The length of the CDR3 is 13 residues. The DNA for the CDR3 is TGTGCCAGCAGTTTACAGGAGAACACTGAAGCTTTCTTT. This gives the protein CASSLQENTEAFF.

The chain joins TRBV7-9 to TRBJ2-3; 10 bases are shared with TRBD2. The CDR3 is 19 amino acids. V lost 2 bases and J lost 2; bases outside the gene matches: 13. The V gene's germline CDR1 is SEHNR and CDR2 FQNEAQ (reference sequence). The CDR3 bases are TGTGCCAGCAGCTTAATTCTTAAGATAGCGGGGGGTATCACAGATACGCAGTATTTT. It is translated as CASSLILKIAGGITDTQYF.

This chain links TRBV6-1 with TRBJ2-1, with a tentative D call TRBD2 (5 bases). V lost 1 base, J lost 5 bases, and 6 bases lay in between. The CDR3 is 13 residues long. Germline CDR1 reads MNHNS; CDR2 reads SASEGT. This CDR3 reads CASSEGTHNEQFF. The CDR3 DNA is TGTGCCAGCAGTGAAGGGACTCACAATGAGCAGTTCTTC.

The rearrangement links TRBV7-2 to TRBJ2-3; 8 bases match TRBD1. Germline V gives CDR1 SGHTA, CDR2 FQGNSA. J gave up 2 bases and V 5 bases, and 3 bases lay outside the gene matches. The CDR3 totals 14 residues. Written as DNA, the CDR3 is TGTGCCAGCAGCCGGACAGGGTACACAGATACGCAGTATTTT. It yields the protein CASSRTGYTDTQYF.

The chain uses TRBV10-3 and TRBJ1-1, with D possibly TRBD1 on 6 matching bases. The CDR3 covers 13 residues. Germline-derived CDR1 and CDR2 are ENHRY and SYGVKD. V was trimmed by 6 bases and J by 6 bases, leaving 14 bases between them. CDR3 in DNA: TGTGCCATCAGAGAAACAGGGATTGCTGAAGCTTTCTTT. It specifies CAIRETGIAEAFF.

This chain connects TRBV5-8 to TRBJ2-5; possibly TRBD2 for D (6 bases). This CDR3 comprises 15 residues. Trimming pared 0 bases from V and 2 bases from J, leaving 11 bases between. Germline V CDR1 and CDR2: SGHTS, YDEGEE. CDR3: CASSLALGLQETQYF. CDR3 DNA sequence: TGTGCCAGCAGCTTGGCTTTGGGACTGCAAGAGACCCAGTACTTC. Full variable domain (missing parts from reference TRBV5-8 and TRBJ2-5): EAGVTQSPTHLIKTRGQQATLRCSPISGHTSVYWYQQALGLGLQFLLWYDEGEERNRGNFPPRFSGRQFPNYSSELNVNALELEDSALYLCASSLALGLQETQYFGPGTRLLVL.

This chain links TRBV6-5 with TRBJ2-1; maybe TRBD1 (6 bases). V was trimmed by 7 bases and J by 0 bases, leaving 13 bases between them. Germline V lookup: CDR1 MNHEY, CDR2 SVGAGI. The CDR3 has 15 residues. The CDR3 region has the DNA TGTGCCAGCACCCAGGGGCCAAGCTCCTACAATGAGCAGTTCTTC. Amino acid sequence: CASTQGPSSYNEQFF.

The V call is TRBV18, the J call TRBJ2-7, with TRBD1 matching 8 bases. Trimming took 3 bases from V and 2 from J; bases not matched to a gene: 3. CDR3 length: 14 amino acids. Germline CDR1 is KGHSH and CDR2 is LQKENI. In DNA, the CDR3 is TGTGCCAGCTCACCGCTGGACAGGGCCTACGAGCAGTACTTC. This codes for CASSPLDRAYEQYF.